This passage covers 21 T cell receptor beta chains from one sample sequenced in a study of T cell therapy after organ transplantation. TCRdb's copy holds only in-frame clones and misses some; the assay was immunoSEQ multiplex PCR. The sample shows a few thousand clones, 69% of them seen only once. These TCRs are of unknown antigen specificity. Time point denoted: 20-29 weeks after completion of therapy. Sequenced material: CD8+ T cells from blood, taken after autologous CMV-specific T cell therapy. These receptors all come from a human patient who had received a solid organ transplant and had CMV disease. Some T cells could come from the graft donor.

The chain combines TRBV5-6 with TRBJ2-1; 7 bases agree with TRBD2. V was clipped by 2 bases and J by 6 bases; unmatched bases: 5. Germline V lookup: CDR1 SGHDT, CDR2 YYEEEE. CDR3 size: 14 residues. DNA of the CDR3: TGTGCCAGCAGCTTTGGCGGGAGAGGCAATGAGCAGTTCTTC. Translating it yields CASSFGGRGNEQFF.

The chain combines TRBV6-6 with TRBJ2-6; D not certain. V was pared by 11 bases and J by 0 bases, with 14 bases between. The germline CDR1 and CDR2 sequences are MNHNY and SVGAGI (reference sequence). This CDR3 comprises 15 residues. The CDR3 DNA follows: TGTGCCCTCCGCGAGGCTAGCTCTGGGGCCAACGTCCTGACTTTC. Residues: CALREASSGANVLTF.

V gene TRBV4-1 combines with J gene TRBJ2-5, with D maybe TRBD2 (5 bases). The germline V gene has CDR1 MGHRA and CDR2 YSYEKL. This CDR3 comprises 13 residues. The ends were cut back, 6 bases at V and 0 bases at J, with 8 bases in the middle. The CDR3 protein is CASRGSNQETQYF. DNA of the CDR3: TGCGCCAGCAGGGGGAGCAACCAAGAGACCCAGTACTTC.

This clone was recorded only once. The V and J genes are TRBV7-9 and TRBJ2-1; the D call may be TRBD1 or TRBD2 (7 bases each). Germline V gene lookup returns CDR1 SEHNR and CDR2 FQNEAQ (reference sequence). This CDR3 is built from 14 residues. V was trimmed by 4 bases and J by 4 bases, leaving 11 bases between them. CDR3 DNA: TGTGCCAGCAGCTCCCAGGGGGGGTACAATGAGCAGTTCTTC. This gives the protein CASSSQGGYNEQFF.

This sequence joins TRBV29-1 and TRBJ2-2, with 8 bases identical to TRBD1. This CDR3 contains 14 residues. Germline V lookup: CDR1 SQVTM, CDR2 ANQGSEA. V trimming: 0 bases; J trimming: 6 bases; junction bases outside the gene matches: 3. CDR3 sequence reads: CSVEDPGQAGELFF. CDR3 sequence (DNA): TGCAGCGTTGAAGATCCGGGACAGGCCGGGGAGCTGTTTTTT.

Within the sample, this clone is medium-sized. The chain has TRBV29-1 and TRBJ1-4; D remains ambiguous. Germline loops: CDR1 SQVTM, CDR2 ANQGSEA. This CDR3 has 11 amino acids. Trimming cost V 0 bases and J 10 bases, with 6 bases left between them. For the CDR3, the DNA is TGCAGCGTTGAAGATCGAGGAAAACTGTTTTTT. Its protein product is CSVEDRGKLFF.

J is TRBJ2-5 and V is TRBV4-2; TRBD2 agrees at 7 bases. Per germline, CDR1 LGHNA and CDR2 YNFKEQ. The V segment lost 5 bases and the J segment 5 bases; nucleotides outside the gene matches: 5. This CDR3 is built from 13 residues. CDR3 nucleotides: TGTGCCAGCAGCTCGGGAGGCGACGAGACCCAGTACTTC. Its translation: CASSSGGDETQYF.

The chain is built from TRBV6-6 and TRBJ1-5; no reliable D call. This CDR3 comprises 14 residues. Germline V CDR1 and CDR2: MNHNY, SVGAGI (reference sequence). With 4 bases removed from V and 7 bases from J, the gap between germline ends came to 14 bases. CDR3 amino acids: CASSCGVWIQPQHF. The CDR3 bases are TGTGCCAGCAGTTGCGGGGTGTGGATACAGCCCCAGCATTTT.

The V gene is TRBV5-8, the J gene TRBJ2-1; D gene uncertain. With 0 bases removed from V and 1 base from J, the gap between germline ends came to 5 bases. The germline CDR1 and CDR2 sequences are SGHTS and YDEGEE. The CDR3 runs 14 residues. In nucleotides, the CDR3 is TGTGCCAGCAGCTTGGGGGGATCCTACAATGAGCAGTTCTTC. This encodes CASSLGGSYNEQFF.

The chain has TRBV27 and TRBJ1-3; TRBD1 aligns across 7 bases. V lost 8 bases to trimming and J lost 2 bases; unmatched junction nucleotides: 6. The CDR3 is made up of 14 amino acids. Per the germline V gene, CDR1 is MNHEY and CDR2 is SMNVEV (reference sequence). In DNA form, the CDR3 reads TGTGCCAGCGGTGACAGGGTCGCTGGAAACACCATATATTTT. Its translation is CASGDRVAGNTIYF.

This chain connects TRBV4-3 to TRBJ2-2, with D perhaps TRBD1 or TRBD2 (6 bases each). Germline CDR1 is LGHNA and CDR2 is YSLEER. The CDR3 consists of 16 residues. With 1 base removed from V and 4 bases from J, the gap between germline ends came to 13 bases. CDR3: CASSQVRGQGTGELFF. The CDR3 DNA follows: TGCGCCAGCAGCCAAGTCCGGGGGCAGGGCACCGGGGAGCTGTTTTTT.

The chain joins TRBV6-1 to TRBJ2-5, with 12 bases aligning to TRBD2. The germline CDR1 and CDR2 sequences are MNHNS and SASEGT. V was clipped by 4 bases and J by 5 bases; unmatched bases: 14. The CDR3 is made up of 18 amino acids. The CDR3 is CASSGQLAGGTQDETQYF. The CDR3 nucleotides are TGTGCCAGCAGTGGACAACTAGCGGGAGGTACCCAAGACGAGACCCAGTACTTC.

This clone came up a few times. The chain recombines TRBV7-9 with TRBJ2-1; the match to TRBD2 covers 12 bases. The ends lost 7 bases at V and 3 bases at J; junction bases unmatched: 7. Germline CDR1 and CDR2: SEHNR and FQNEAQ (reference sequence). The CDR3 runs to 16 residues. In DNA, the CDR3 is TGTGCCAGCACCCCCTCGACTAGCGGGGGCTACAATGAGCAGTTCTTC. It is translated as CASTPSTSGGYNEQFF.

The V call is TRBV9, the J call TRBJ1-4; D ambiguous. The CDR3 contains 15 residues. In germline, CDR1 is SGDLS, CDR2 YYNGEE. Trimming left V 0 bases short and J 4 bases short, with 10 bases between. Here the CDR3 reads CASSVEPGYNEKLFF. DNA of the CDR3: TGTGCCAGCAGCGTAGAGCCAGGTTATAATGAAAAACTGTTTTTT. The full variable domain, with the rest looked up from reference TRBV9 and TRBJ1-4, is DSGVTQTPKHLITATGQRVTLRCSPRSGDLSVYWYQQSLDQGLQFLIQYYNGEERAKGNILERFSAQQFPDLHSELNLSSLELGDSALYFCASSVEPGYNEKLFFGSGTQLSVL.

The chain couples TRBV11-2 to TRBJ1-4; D unresolved. Germline V lookup: CDR1 SGHAT, CDR2 FQNNGV. The CDR3 is made up of 15 amino acids. The V end lost 3 bases, the J end lost 2 bases, and 10 bases lay between the germline ends. CDR3 bases: TGTGCCAGCAGCTTTGGGTCTATGACTAATGAAAAACTGTTTTTT. It is translated as CASSFGSMTNEKLFF.

V usage is TRBV25-1 and J usage is TRBJ1-2; D not certain. The CDR3 consists of 16 residues. The ends were cut back, 3 bases at V and 4 bases at J, with 18 bases in the middle. Looked up from germline, CDR1 is MGHDK and CDR2 is SYGVNS. For the CDR3, the DNA is TGTGCCAGCAGTGAGTCTTCACTGGGAAAGACCTATGGCTACACCTTC. Protein product: CASSESSLGKTYGYTF.

The chain is built from TRBV19 and TRBJ1-5; no definite D call. Between the trimmed V and J ends, which lost 1 base and 0 bases, there was a span of 13 bases. Germline V gene data show CDR1 as LNHDA and CDR2 as SQIVND (reference sequence). The CDR3 spans 17 residues. The CDR3 bases are TGTGCCAGTAGTATAGCCTCCGGGTCCTATAGCAATCAGCCCCAGCATTTT. Amino acid sequence: CASSIASGSYSNQPQHF.

The chain links TRBV5-1 to TRBJ2-3; TRBD1 matches at 8 bases. Germline CDR1 and CDR2: SGHRS and YFSETQ. The CDR3 extends over 16 amino acids. J was trimmed by 0 bases and V by 3 bases; bases with no gene match: 6. CDR3 nucleotide sequence: TGCGCCAGCAGCTCAGGACAGGGAACTAGCACAGATACGCAGTATTTT. Its translation: CASSSGQGTSTDTQYF. Full variable domain (rest looked up from reference TRBV5-1 and TRBJ2-3): KAGVTQTPRYLIKTRGQQVTLSCSPISGHRSVSWYQQTPGQGLQFLFEYFSETQRNKGNFPGRFSGRQFSNSRSEMNVSTLELGDSALYLCASSSGQGTSTDTQYFGPGTRLTVL.

This chain links TRBV19 with TRBJ2-1; D not resolved. With 9 bases removed from V and 1 base from J, the gap between germline ends came to 7 bases. Germline CDR1 reads LNHDA; CDR2 reads SQIVND (reference sequence). The CDR3 is 12 residues long. CDR3 amino acids: CASGESYNEQFF. The CDR3 DNA reads as TGTGCCAGCGGAGAATCCTACAATGAGCAGTTCTTC.

The rearrangement links TRBV7-8 to TRBJ1-1, with D unresolved. V lost 5 bases, J lost 4 bases, and 8 bases lay in between. The germline gives CDR1 SGHVS, CDR2 FQNEAQ. There are 12 residues in the CDR3. In DNA, the CDR3 is TGTGCCAGCAGCAGCTTGACCACTGAAGCTTTCTTT. Translated, it gives CASSSLTTEAFF.

The chain has TRBV5-4 and TRBJ2-3; perhaps TRBD1 as D (6 bases). The CDR3 spans 14 residues. V lost 1 base and J 3 bases, leaving 9 bases between the germline ends. Germline V lookup: CDR1 SGHNT, CDR2 YYREEE (reference sequence). The CDR3 loop reads CASSLTGSTDTQYF. The CDR3 bases are TGTGCCAGCAGCTTGACAGGGAGTACAGATACGCAGTATTTT.